This T cell receptor (beta chain) was documented in a study of blood T cell repertoires in COVID-19. Study information: There were acute and convalescent COVID-19 samples, and they came from the United States, Italy and Spain.

The V end was cut by 5 bases, the J end by 0 bases, with 11 bases between. Germline CDR1 is GTSNPN and CDR2 is SVGIG (reference sequence). CDR3 length: 14 amino acids. As handled by the study authors: From reference gene primer amplification, estimates of nucleated cell counts were derived. The data were produced by immunoSEQ multiplex PCR, yet TCRdb's version contains in-frame clones alone and is incomplete. D and trimming were read from the DNA, whereas the V and J calls and clone size are those reported in that table. The table has 100,000 to 150,000 clones, about four fifths seen once. Sequences were obtained from peripheral blood. The sequence came from a middle-aged man with active or convalescent COVID-19. The rearrangement uses TRBV30 and TRBJ1-5; D remains ambiguous. The chain's CDR3 is CAWDPGDSNQPQHF. CDR3 nucleotide sequence: TGTGCCTGGGATCCGGGAGATAGCAATCAGCCCCAGCATTTT.